The present T cell receptor (beta chain) was sequenced within a study of regulatory T cells in long-lasting Graves disease. General study findings and limits: Between persistent patients, about 2,800 public clonotypes were shared, exceeding the 966 shared between new patients.

The CDR3 loop spans 18 amino acids. Deletions cut 1 base from V and 0 bases from J, with 17 bases between. The germline V gene encodes CDR1 SGHTA and CDR2 FQGNSA. Documented time point: newly diagnosed GD, antithyroid drugs for less than 3 months. The TCR library used RNA extracted from PBMCs. This clonotype was seen at least ten times. The antigen remains undetermined. Sequencing libraries for TCR beta were prepared with iRepertoire HTBI primers and Arm-PCR of CDR3 regions. TCRdb processed the multiplex PCR reads anew with MiXCR; each CDR3 protein has one entry. Of about 620,000 distinct CDR3 sequences detected, approximately 15% appear once; the ten largest clones hold 15% to 20%. The sample was also linked to a second study, of T cells in Graves' hyperthyroidism and ophthalmopathy.

The TCR comes from a woman in her 30s with Graves disease. The chain couples TRBV7-2 to TRBJ2-3; TRBD2 might be the D (5 bases). The sequencing used peripheral blood mononuclear cells (PBMCs), collected at new diagnosis, from a patient treated with antithyroid drugs. The CDR3 loop reads CASSLGAASPTSTDTQYF. In DNA, the CDR3 is TGTGCCAGCAGCTTAGGTGCAGCTAGCCCTACAAGCACAGATACGCAGTATTTT.